This T cell receptor (beta chain) was documented in a study of human T cells and chemical hapten exposure. In the study overall: Investigators sensitized around 2 cm by around 2 cm of upper inner arm skin with 2% DPC. Patients' scalps got diphenylcyclopropenone weekly throughout the roughly 25-week study. Overall study results and limits: Sensitization with DPC brought no change to TCRs above 1 in 1000 in frequency. In comparison with controls, expanded TCRs gave rise to a significantly larger number of large CDR3 similarity clusters.

For this clonotype: Its target is unknown.

Germline V gene lookup returns CDR1 SGHRS and CDR2 YFSETQ. Trimming cost V 4 bases and J 0 bases; bases outside gene matches: 4. This CDR3 is 16 amino acids long. Time point here: patch test 1, 2 weeks after DPC sensitization. Treatment specified: therapeutic diphenylcyclopropenone sensitization with weekly scalp DPC. Via MiXCR, TCRdb re-called the RACE reads, giving one row per CDR3 protein. Among tens of thousands of distinct CDR3 sequences listed, 10% were seen once. The specimen comprised whole blood, sampled in connection with sensitization to the hapten diphenylcyclopropenone (DPC). The chain combines TRBV5-1 with TRBJ2-5; 12 bases map to TRBD1. The receptor was isolated from a middle-aged man with alopecia areata. Some clones in this sample may be carry-over from other donors' samples. CDR3 coding DNA: TGCGCCAGCAGCGGTGGGACAGGGGGCTACCAAGAGACCCAGTACTTC. This encodes CASSGGTGGYQETQYF.